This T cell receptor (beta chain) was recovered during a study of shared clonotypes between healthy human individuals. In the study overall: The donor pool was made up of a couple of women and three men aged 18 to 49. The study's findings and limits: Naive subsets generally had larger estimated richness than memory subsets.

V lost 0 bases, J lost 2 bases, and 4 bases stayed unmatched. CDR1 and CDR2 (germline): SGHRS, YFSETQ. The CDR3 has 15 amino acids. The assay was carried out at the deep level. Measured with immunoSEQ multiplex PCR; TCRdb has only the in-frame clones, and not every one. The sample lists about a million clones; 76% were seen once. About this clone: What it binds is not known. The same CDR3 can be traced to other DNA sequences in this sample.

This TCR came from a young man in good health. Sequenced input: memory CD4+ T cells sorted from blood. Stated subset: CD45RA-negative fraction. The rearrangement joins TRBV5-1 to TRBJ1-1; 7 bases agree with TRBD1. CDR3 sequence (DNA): TGCGCCAGCAGCTTGGAGGTAGGGGGCAACACTGAAGCTTTCTTT. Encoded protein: CASSLEVGGNTEAFF.